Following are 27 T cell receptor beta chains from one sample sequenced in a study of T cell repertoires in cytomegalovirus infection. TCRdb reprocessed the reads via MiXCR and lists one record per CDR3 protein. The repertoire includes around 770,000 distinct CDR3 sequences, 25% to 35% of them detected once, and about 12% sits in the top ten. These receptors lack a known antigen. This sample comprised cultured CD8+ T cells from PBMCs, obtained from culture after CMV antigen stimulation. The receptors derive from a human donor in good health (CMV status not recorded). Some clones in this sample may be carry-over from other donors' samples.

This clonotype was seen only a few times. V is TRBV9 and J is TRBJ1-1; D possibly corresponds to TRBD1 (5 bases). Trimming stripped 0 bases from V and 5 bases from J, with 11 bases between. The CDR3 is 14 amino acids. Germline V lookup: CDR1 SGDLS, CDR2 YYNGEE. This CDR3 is CASSVAQGGTEAFF. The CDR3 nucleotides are TGTGCCAGCAGCGTAGCCCAGGGCGGTACTGAAGCTTTCTTT.

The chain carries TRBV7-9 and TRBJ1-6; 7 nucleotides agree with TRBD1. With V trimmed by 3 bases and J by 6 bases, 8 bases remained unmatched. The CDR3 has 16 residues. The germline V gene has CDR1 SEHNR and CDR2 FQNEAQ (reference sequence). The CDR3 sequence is CASSLADGTVNSPLHF. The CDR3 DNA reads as TGTGCCAGCAGCTTGGCCGACGGGACAGTTAATTCACCCCTCCACTTT. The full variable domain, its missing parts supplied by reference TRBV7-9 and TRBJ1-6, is DTGVSQNPRHKITKRGQNVTFRCDPISEHNRLYWYRQTLGQGPEFLTYFQNEAQLEKSRLLSDRFSAERPKGSFSTLEIQRTEQGDSAMYLCASSLADGTVNSPLHFGNGTRLTVT.

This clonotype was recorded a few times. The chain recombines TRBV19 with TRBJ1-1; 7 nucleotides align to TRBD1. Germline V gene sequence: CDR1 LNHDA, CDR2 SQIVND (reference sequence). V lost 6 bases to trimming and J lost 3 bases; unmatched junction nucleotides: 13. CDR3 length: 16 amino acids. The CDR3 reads CASSPLRQGMYTEAFF. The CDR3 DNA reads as TGTGCCAGTAGCCCTCTACGACAGGGTATGTACACTGAAGCTTTCTTT. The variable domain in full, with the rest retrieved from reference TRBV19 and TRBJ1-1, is DGGITQSPKYLFRKEGQNVTLSCEQNLNHDAMYWYRQDPGQGLRLIYYSQIVNDFQKGDIAEGYSVSREKKESFPLTVTSAQKNPTAFYLCASSPLRQGMYTEAFFGQGTRLTVV.

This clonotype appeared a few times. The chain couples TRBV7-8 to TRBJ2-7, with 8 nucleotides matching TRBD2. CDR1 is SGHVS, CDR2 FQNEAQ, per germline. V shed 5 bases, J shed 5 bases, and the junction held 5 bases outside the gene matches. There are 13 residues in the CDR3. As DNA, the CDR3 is TGTGCCAGCAGCACCGGACTAGCCCACGAGCAGTACGTC. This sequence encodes CASSTGLAHEQYV.

The CDR3 protein is CASSQGRDEQFF. DNA for the CDR3: TGCGCCAGCAGCCAAGGTCGCGATGAGCAGTTCTTC. J is TRBJ2-1 and V is TRBV4-1; the D is unclear. The CDR3 runs 12 residues. Trimming cost V 1 base and J 8 bases, with 6 bases left between them. Germline CDR1 reads MGHRA; CDR2 reads YSYEKL.

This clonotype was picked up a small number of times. The CDR3 DNA reads as TGTGCCAGCAGTTCTAACAAAGAAGCTTTCTTT. Protein: CASSSNKEAFF. The chain carries TRBV12-3 or TRBV12-4 and TRBJ1-1; D is uncertain. The germline V and J ends were trimmed by 4 bases and 8 bases, with 8 bases remaining between them. The CDR3 sequence is 11 residues long.

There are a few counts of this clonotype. The CDR3 is CASSYPGELAKNIQYF. The CDR3 coding sequence is TGTGCCAGCAGCTATCCGGGGGAGTTAGCCAAAAACATTCAGTACTTC. This rearrangement joins TRBV11-3 to TRBJ2-4, with a possible D match to TRBD2 (6 bases). The germline gives CDR1 SGHNT, CDR2 YENEEA. This CDR3 region has 16 residues. Trimming stripped 4 bases from V and 0 bases from J, with 13 bases between.

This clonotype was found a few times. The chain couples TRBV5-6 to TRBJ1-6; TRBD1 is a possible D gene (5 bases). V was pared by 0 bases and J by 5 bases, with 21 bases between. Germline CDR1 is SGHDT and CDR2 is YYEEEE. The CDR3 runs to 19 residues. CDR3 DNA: TGTGCCAGCAGCTTGGAGAGCTACATAAATTCGGGACATAATTCACCCCTCCACTTT. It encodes CASSLESYINSGHNSPLHF.

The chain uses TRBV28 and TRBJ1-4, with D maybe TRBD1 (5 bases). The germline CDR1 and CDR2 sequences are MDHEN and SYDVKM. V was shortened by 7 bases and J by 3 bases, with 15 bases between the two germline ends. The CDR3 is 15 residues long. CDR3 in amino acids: CASTSRGEPNEKLFF. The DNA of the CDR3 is TGTGCCAGCACCTCCCGGGGGGAGCCTAATGAAAAACTGTTTTTT. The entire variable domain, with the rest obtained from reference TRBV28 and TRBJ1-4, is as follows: DVKVTQSSRYLVKRTGEKVFLECVQDMDHENMFWYRQDPGLGLRLIYFSYDVKMKEKGDIPEGYSVSREKKERFSLILESASTNQTSMYLCASTSRGEPNEKLFFGSGTQLSVL.

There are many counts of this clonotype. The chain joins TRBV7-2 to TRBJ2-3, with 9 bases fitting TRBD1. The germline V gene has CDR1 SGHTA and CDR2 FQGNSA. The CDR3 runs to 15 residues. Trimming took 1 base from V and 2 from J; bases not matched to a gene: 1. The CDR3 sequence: CASSLGTGVTDTQYF. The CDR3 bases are TGTGCCAGCAGCTTAGGGACAGGGGTCACAGATACGCAGTATTTT.

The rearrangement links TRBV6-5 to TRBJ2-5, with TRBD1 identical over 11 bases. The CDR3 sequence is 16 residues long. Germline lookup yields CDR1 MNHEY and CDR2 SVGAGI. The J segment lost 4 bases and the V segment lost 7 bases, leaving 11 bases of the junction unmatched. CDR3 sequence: CASTTGQGAFGETQYF. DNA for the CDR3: TGTGCCAGCACCACAGGACAGGGGGCGTTTGGAGAGACCCAGTACTTC.

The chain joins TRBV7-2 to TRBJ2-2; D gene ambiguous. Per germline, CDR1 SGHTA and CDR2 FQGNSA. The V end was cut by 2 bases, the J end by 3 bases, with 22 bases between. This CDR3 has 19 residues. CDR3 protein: CASSLPRTPRGWDTGELFF. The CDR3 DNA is TGTGCCAGCAGCTTACCTAGGACCCCCAGAGGATGGGACACCGGGGAGCTGTTTTTT.

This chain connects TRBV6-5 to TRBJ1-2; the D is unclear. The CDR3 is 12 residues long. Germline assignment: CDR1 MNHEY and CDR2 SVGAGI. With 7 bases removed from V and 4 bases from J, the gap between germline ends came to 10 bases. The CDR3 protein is CASISPPYGYTF. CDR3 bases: TGTGCCAGCATCAGCCCCCCCTATGGCTACACCTTC.

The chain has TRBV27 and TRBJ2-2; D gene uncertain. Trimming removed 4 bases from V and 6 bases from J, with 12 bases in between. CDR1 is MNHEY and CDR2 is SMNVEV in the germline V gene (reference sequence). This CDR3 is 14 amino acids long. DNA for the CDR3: TGTGCCAGCAGTTCCGGCATCTTCGCCGGGGAGCTGTTTTTT. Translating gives CASSSGIFAGELFF.

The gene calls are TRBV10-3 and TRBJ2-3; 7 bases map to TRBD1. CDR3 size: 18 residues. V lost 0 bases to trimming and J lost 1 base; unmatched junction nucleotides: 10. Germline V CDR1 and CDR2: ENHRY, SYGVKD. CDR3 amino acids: CAISESDYRGWGTDTQYF. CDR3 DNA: TGTGCCATCAGTGAGTCGGATTACAGGGGCTGGGGCACAGATACGCAGTATTTT.

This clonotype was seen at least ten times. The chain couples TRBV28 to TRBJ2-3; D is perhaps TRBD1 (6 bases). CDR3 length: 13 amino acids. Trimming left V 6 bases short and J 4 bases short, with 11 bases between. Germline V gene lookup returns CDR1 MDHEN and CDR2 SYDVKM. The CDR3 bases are TGTGCCAGCAGCTTAGAGGGGGCAGATACGCAGTATTTT. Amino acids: CASSLEGADTQYF. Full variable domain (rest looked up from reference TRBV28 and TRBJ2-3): DVKVTQSSRYLVKRTGEKVFLECVQDMDHENMFWYRQDPGLGLRLIYFSYDVKMKEKGDIPEGYSVSREKKERFSLILESASTNQTSMYLCASSLEGADTQYFGPGTRLTVL.

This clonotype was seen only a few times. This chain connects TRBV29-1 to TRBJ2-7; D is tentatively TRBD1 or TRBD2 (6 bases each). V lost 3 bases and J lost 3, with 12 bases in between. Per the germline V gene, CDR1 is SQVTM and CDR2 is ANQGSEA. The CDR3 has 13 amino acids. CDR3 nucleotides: TGCAGCGTTGATCTGAGGGGGGACTACGAGCAGTACTTC. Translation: CSVDLRGDYEQYF.

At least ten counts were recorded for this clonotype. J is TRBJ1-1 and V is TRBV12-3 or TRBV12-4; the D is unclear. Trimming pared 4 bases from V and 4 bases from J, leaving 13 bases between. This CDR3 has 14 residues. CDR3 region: CASSYGFYGTEAFF. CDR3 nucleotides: TGTGCCAGCAGTTACGGCTTCTACGGCACTGAAGCTTTCTTT.

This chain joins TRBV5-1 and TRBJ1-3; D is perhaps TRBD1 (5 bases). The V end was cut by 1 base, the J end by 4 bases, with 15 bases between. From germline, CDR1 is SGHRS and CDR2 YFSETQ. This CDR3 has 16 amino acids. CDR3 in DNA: TGCGCCAGCAGCTTGAGCACCGGGGACGAAGGAAACACCATATATTTT. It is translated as CASSLSTGDEGNTIYF.

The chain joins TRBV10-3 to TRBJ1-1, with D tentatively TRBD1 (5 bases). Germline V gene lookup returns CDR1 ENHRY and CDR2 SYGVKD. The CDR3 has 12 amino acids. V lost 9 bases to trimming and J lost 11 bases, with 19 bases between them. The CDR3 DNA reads TGTGCCATAGGAAGGGCCTCCGGGGGGGCTTTCTTT. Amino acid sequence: CAIGRASGGAFF.

Written as DNA, the CDR3 is TGTGCCAGCCGACAGTACAGCTCTGGGGCCAACGTCCTGACTTTC. Its protein is CASRQYSSGANVLTF. The rearrangement links TRBV28 to TRBJ2-6; D is perhaps TRBD1 (5 bases). Germline V gene sequence: CDR1 MDHEN, CDR2 SYDVKM. The germline V and J ends were trimmed by 8 bases and 0 bases, with 11 bases remaining between them. The CDR3 has 15 amino acids.

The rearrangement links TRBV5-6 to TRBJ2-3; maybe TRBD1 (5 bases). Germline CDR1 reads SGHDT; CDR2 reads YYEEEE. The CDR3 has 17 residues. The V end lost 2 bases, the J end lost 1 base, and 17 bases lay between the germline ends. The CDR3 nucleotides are TGTGCCAGCAGCTTCGCGACAGATGGGTTCGGCACAGATACGCAGTATTTT. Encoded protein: CASSFATDGFGTDTQYF.

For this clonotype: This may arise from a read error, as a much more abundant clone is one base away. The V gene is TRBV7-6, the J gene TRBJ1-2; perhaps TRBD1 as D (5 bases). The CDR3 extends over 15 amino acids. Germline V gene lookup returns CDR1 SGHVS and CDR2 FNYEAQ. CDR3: CASNLRGRDEVGYTF. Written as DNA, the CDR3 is TGTGCCAGCAACTTAAGGGGAAGGGACGAGGTTGGCTACACCTTC.

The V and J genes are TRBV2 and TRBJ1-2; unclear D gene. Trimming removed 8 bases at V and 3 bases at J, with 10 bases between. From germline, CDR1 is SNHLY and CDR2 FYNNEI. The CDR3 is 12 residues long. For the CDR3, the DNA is TGTGCCAGCCCACGAATGGACTATGGCTACACCTTC. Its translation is CASPRMDYGYTF.

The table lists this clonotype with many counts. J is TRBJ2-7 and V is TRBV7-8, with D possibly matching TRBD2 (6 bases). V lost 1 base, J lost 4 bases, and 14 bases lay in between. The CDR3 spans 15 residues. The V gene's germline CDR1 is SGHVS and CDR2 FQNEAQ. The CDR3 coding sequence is TGTGCCAGCAGCTTAGAATTGACGGAGGGTTACGAGCAGTACGTC. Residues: CASSLELTEGYEQYV.

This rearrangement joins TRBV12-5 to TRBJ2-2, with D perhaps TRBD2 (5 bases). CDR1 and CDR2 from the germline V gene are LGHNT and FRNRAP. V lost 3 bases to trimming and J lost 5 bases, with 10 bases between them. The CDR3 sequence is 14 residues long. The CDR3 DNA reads TGTGCTAGTGGTTTCTGGGAGAGAACCGGGGAGCTGTTTTTT. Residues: CASGFWERTGELFF.

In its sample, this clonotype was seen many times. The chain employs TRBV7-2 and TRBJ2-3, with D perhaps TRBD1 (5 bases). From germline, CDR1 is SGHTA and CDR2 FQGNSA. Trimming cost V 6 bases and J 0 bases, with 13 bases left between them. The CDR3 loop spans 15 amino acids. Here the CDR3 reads CASSPEGASTDTQYF. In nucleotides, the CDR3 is TGTGCCAGCAGTCCCGAAGGGGCCAGCACAGATACGCAGTATTTT.